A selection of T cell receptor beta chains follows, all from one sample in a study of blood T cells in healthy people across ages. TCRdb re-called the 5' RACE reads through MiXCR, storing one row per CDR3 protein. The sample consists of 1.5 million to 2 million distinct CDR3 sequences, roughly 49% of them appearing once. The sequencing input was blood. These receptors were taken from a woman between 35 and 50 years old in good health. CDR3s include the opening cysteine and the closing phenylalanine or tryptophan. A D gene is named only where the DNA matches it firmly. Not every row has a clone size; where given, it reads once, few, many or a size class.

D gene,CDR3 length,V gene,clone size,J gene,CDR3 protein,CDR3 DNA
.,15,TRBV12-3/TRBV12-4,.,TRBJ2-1,CASSLMRGRANEQFF,TGTGCCAGCAGTTTAATGAGGGGACGCGCCAATGAGCAGTTCTTC
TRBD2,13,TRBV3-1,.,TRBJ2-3,CASGTRNTDTQYF,TGTGCCAGCGGGACTAGGAACACAGATACGCAGTATTTT
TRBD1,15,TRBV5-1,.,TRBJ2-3,CASSWTGDSTDTQYF,TGCGCCAGCAGCTGGACAGGGGATAGCACAGATACGCAGTATTTT
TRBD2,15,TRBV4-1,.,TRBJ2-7,CASSLKSGEGYEQYF,TGCGCCAGCAGTCTTAAGTCCGGGGAGGGCTACGAGCAGTACTTC
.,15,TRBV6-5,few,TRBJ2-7,CASSRTGLSSYEQYF,TGTGCCAGCAGCCGCACAGGGCTGAGCTCCTACGAGCAGTACTTC
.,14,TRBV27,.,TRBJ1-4,CASSLDSNNEKLFF,TGTGCCAGCAGTTTAGACAGTAATAATGAAAAACTGTTTTTT
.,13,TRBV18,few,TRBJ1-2,CASSPRETGGYTF,TGTGCCAGCTCACCTAGAGAAACAGGGGGCTACACCTTC
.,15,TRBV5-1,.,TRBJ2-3,CASSLAGPRADTQYF,TGCGCCAGCAGCTTGGCTGGACCTCGGGCAGATACGCAGTATTTT
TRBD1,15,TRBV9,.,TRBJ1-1,CASSVVGGANTEAFF,TGTGCCAGCAGCGTAGTAGGGGGCGCGAACACTGAAGCTTTCTTT
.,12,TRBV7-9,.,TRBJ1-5,CASSFQATAQHF,TGTGCCAGCAGCTTCCAAGCGACTGCCCAGCATTTT
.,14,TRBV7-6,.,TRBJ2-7,CASSPEVGSYEQYF,TGTGCCAGCAGCCCCGAGGTTGGATCCTACGAGCAGTACTTC
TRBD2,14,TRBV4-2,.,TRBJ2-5,CASSRAGGQSEQYF,TGTGCCAGCAGCCGAGCGGGGGGGCAGAGTGAGCAGTACTTC
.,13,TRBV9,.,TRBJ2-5,CASSAESDSGQYF,TGTGCCAGCAGCGCAGAGTCGGACTCTGGGCAGTACTTC
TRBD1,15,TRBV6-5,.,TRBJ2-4,CASSDPGGSYKEQYF,TGTGCCAGCAGTGACCCAGGGGGCTCCTACAAGGAGCAGTACTTC
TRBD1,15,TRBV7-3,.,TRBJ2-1,CASSSPGQGASEQFF,TGTGCCAGCAGCTCACCGGGACAGGGGGCATCTGAGCAGTTCTTC
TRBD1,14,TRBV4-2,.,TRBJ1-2,CASSPKDRDYGYTF,TGTGCCAGCAGCCCCAAGGACAGGGACTATGGCTACACCTTC
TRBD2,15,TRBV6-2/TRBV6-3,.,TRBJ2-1,CASPPGGGVHNEQFF,TGTGCCAGCCCCCCCGGGGGGGGCGTCCACAATGAGCAGTTCTTC
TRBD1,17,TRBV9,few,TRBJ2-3,CASSPQTGANLVYTQYF,TGTGCCAGCAGCCCTCAGACAGGGGCCAACCTTGTGTATACGCAGTATTTT
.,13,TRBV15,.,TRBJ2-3,CATSRPDTDTQYF,TGTGCCACCAGCAGACCCGACACAGATACGCAGTATTTT
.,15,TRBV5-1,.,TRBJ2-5,CASSLEAGRQETQYF,TGCGCCAGCAGCTTGGAGGCGGGGAGGCAAGAGACCCAGTACTTC
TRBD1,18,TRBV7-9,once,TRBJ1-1,CASSPGQGHSFVGTEAFF,TGTGCCAGCAGCCCAGGACAGGGCCACTCTTTCGTGGGCACTGAAGCTTTCTTT
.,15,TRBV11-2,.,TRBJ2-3,CASSLVPYSTDTQYF,TGTGCCAGCAGCTTAGTCCCCTACAGCACAGATACGCAGTATTTT
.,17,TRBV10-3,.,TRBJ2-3,CAISESSEDLLTDTQYF,TGTGCCATCAGTGAGTCCAGCGAGGACCTACTCACAGATACGCAGTATTTT
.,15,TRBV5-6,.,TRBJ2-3,CASRRRDTRTDTQYF,TGTGCCAGCAGAAGGAGGGACACCCGCACAGATACGCAGTATTTT
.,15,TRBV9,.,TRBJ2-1,CASSVAAGRRNEQFF,TGTGCCAGCAGCGTAGCGGCAGGGCGAAGGAATGAGCAGTTCTTC
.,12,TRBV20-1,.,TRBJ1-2,CSARDVGRGYTF,TGCAGTGCTAGAGATGTGGGGAGGGGCTACACCTTC
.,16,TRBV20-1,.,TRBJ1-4,CSAPSRKIATNEKLFF,TGCAGTGCTCCGTCCAGGAAGATCGCGACTAATGAAAAACTGTTTTTT
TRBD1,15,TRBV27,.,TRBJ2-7,CASSSTGGYYNEQYF,TGTGCCAGCAGTTCCACAGGGGGTTATTACAATGAGCAGTACTTC
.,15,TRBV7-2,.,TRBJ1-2,CASTLDWVSPYGYTF,TGTGCCAGCACCTTAGATTGGGTCTCGCCCTATGGCTACACCTTC